Following are 12 T cell receptor beta chains from one sample sequenced in a study of tumor-infiltrating lymphocytes in oesophageal squamous cell carcinoma (dated by TCRdb to 2015 to 2016). Library preparation was by PCR. Sequencing used an Illumina HiSeq 2000. The public reads were quality trimmed at Q25 with fastp and then assembled into clones with MiXCR by TCRdb, keeping productive beta chains. Each record represents a unique CDR3 protein, reported with the most common genes and DNA among its rows. The sample table records roughly 20,000 distinct CDR3 sequences; around two fifths of these occur just once. In total, the top ten clones hold around two fifths of the sample. The sample consisted of esophageal tumor tissue. These receptors were obtained from a male donor with esophageal squamous cell carcinoma.

Concerning this clonotype: A read error is likely, as this CDR3 ends without the conserved phenylalanine or tryptophan. No DNA is shown, since the ends of the CDR3 on it are uncertain; the CDR3 is the one TCRdb lists. This chain links TRBV7-6 with TRBJ2-5; TRBD2 is the table's D call, not checked against the DNA. The CDR3 has 17 amino acids, counting both end residues. Germline V gene lookup returns CDR1 SGHVS and CDR2 FNYEAQ. The CDR3 sequence is CASSLSRVDDSPLHFGN.

By share of the sample, this clonotype is medium-sized. CDR3 in amino acids: CASRPETVNTEAFF. The CDR3 DNA follows: TGTGCCAGCAGACCTGAGACGGTGAACACTGAAGCTTTCTTT. The V gene is TRBV12-3 or TRBV12-4, the J gene TRBJ1-1; D is ambiguous. CDR3 length: 14 amino acids. Trimming removed 6 bases from V and 0 bases from J, with 11 bases in between.

This clonotype was observed at least ten times. J is TRBJ2-3 and V is TRBV5-1, with D tentatively TRBD2 (7 bases). The CDR3 length is 16 residues. Trimming took 0 bases from V and 2 from J, leaving 13 bases between them. Germline V gene sequence: CDR1 SGHRS, CDR2 YFSETQ. CDR3 amino acids: CASSLAAGAHTDTQYF. The DNA of the CDR3 is TGCGCCAGCAGCTTGGCCGCGGGGGCGCACACAGATACGCAGTATTTT.

J is TRBJ2-5 and V is TRBV7-6; tentatively, D is TRBD1 (6 bases). The CDR3 contains 14 residues. Germline assignment: CDR1 SGHVS and CDR2 FNYEAQ. The V end was cut by 7 bases, the J end by 0 bases, with 12 bases between. In nucleotides, the CDR3 is TGTGCCAGCAACAGCCCAGGGGACCAAGAGACCCAGTACTTC. Translating it yields CASNSPGDQETQYF.

This clonotype was seen repeatedly, ten times or more. The chain recombines TRBV5-5 with TRBJ1-1; D remains unclear. Germline lookup yields CDR1 SGHKS and CDR2 YYEKEE (reference sequence). The CDR3 consists of 11 residues. Deletions cut 5 bases from V and 1 base from J, with 3 bases between. CDR3 sequence reads: CASSRNTEAFF. CDR3 in DNA: TGTGCCAGCAGTAGGAACACTGAAGCTTTCTTT.

This clonotype was found many times. CDR3 sequence (DNA): TGTGCCAGCAGCTTAAAGGTTACAGGGAACACCGGGGAGCTGTTTTTT. This sequence encodes CASSLKVTGNTGELFF. The rearrangement links TRBV7-3 to TRBJ2-2, with a weak D call TRBD1 (5 bases). Germline loops: CDR1 SGHTA, CDR2 FQGTGA. V lost 1 base and J lost 1, with 10 bases in between. This CDR3 comprises 16 residues.

This clonotype was seen ten or more times. The CDR3 region has the DNA TGTGCCAGCAGTTTGCCAGGGGGAGGCTACAATGAGCAGTTCTTC. It encodes CASSLPGGGYNEQFF. The V call is TRBV28, the J call TRBJ2-1; tentative D call: TRBD1 (7 bases). V gave up 3 bases and J gave up 3 bases, with 12 bases separating them. The CDR3 totals 15 residues. Germline V gives CDR1 MDHEN, CDR2 SYDVKM.

This clonotype came up many times. The chain uses TRBV4-1 and TRBJ2-6, with TRBD1 matching over 8 bases. The CDR3 runs 20 residues. The junction had 12 bases not matched to a gene; V was cut back by 0 bases and J by 2 bases. Germline lookup yields CDR1 MGHRA and CDR2 YSYEKL. For the CDR3, the DNA is TGCGCCAGCAGCCAAGATAGTACCGGACAGGGTATTACTGGGGCCAACGTCCTGACTTTC. Protein product: CASSQDSTGQGITGANVLTF.

This clonotype showed up just a few times. The chain uses TRBV10-1 and TRBJ2-3; 9 bases align to TRBD2. The CDR3 runs 16 residues. V lost 8 bases, J lost 6 bases, and 15 bases stayed unmatched. Germline V gives CDR1 WNHNN, CDR2 SYGVQD (reference sequence). This chain's CDR3 is CASDNLTSGSCDTQYF. In DNA form, the CDR3 reads TGCGCCAGCGATAATCTGACTAGCGGATCTTGCGATACGCAGTATTTT.

This clonotype was observed at least ten times. This chain connects TRBV6-1 to TRBJ1-1; 8 bases map to TRBD1. Germline CDR1 and CDR2: MNHNS and SASEGT. J lost 8 bases, V lost 6 bases, and 2 bases had no gene match. This CDR3 has 11 residues. CDR3 region: CASRRDREAFF. In DNA form, the CDR3 reads TGTGCCAGCAGAAGGGACAGGGAAGCTTTCTTT.

In the case of this clonotype: A read error is possible here, since a much larger clone lies one base away. The gene calls are TRBV27 and TRBJ2-5; 8 bases are a match to TRBD2. The J call is doubtful: the DNA matches TRBJ2-1 better. CDR3 size: 16 residues. Germline V gene lookup returns CDR1 MNHEY and CDR2 SMNVEV (reference sequence). CDR3 protein: CASSPSGGALSYEQFF. In DNA, the CDR3 is TGTGCCAGCAGTCCGTCGGGGGGGGCTTTGTCCTACGAGCAGTTCTTC.

Only a few counts were recorded for this clonotype. It is likely a read error, because the conserved phenylalanine at the end of the CDR3 is missing. The DNA is omitted, as the CDR3 cannot be located on it reliably, and the CDR3 follows TCRdb's listing. The J gene is TRBJ1-1, the V gene TRBV7-6. Germline CDR1 and CDR2: SGHVS and FNYEAQ. Both ends counted, the CDR3 spans 17 residues. CDR3 residues: CASSRTSGTPTSSTSAP.